This TCR beta chain was obtained from a study of blood T cell repertoires in COVID-19. In the study overall: T cells, B-cell-depleted T cells, or PBMCs provided the cDNA or gDNA that served as material.

Libraries were prepared by immunoSEQ multiplex PCR; TCRdb keeps only in-frame clonotypes and omits some of them. The sample includes about 360,000 clones, about 86% seen only once; the top ten take about 7.1%. The CDR3 length is 12 residues. V dropped 4 bases and J dropped 3 bases, with 6 bases sitting between them. Germline V gives CDR1 KGHSH, CDR2 LQKENI. This clone was counted once. This chain links TRBV18 with TRBJ1-2; D unresolved. This clonotype originated in a woman aged 60 to 75 with COVID-19, enrolled during active disease. Specimen: peripheral blood. The CDR3 nucleotides are TGTGCCAGCTCACACCGGGACTATGGCTACACCTTC. It yields the protein CASSHRDYGYTF.